These 5 T cell receptor beta chains were sequenced from one sample in a study of identical twins. MiXCR, run by TCRdb on the 5' RACE reads, gives a single entry per CDR3 protein. Of just under 550,000 distinct CDR3 sequences in the sample, approximately 14% were seen once. Another study also made use of these data, one on yellow fever vaccine responses in identical twins.

The sample consisted of CD4+ T cells sorted from blood. The receptor set was obtained from a woman aged 18-30 years in good health.

The chain is built from TRBV6-1 and TRBJ1-5; D might be TRBD1 (6 bases). The CDR3 runs 15 residues. The germline V gene has CDR1 MNHNS and CDR2 SASEGT. The germline V and J ends were trimmed by 3 bases and 6 bases, with 15 bases remaining between them. CDR3 nucleotide sequence: TGTGCCAGCAGTGATGGACAGCGCGTCGGTCAGCCCCAGCATTTT. Translated: CASSDGQRVGQPQHF.

The J gene is TRBJ2-3, the V gene TRBV27; D is undetermined. Germline V gene data show CDR1 as MNHEY and CDR2 as SMNVEV (reference sequence). CDR3 length: 13 residues. V was pared by 10 bases and J by 0 bases, with 11 bases between. This chain's CDR3 is CATQQRSTDTQYF. The DNA of the CDR3 is TGTGCCACTCAACAGAGGAGCACAGATACGCAGTATTTT.

This clonotype was picked up a small number of times. The chain links TRBV20-1 to TRBJ2-1; 7 bases line up with TRBD2. The germline V gene encodes CDR1 DFQATT and CDR2 SNEGSKA (reference sequence). After removal of 3 bases from V and 4 bases from J, the junction contained 6 bases not matched to a gene. CDR3 length: 14 residues. The CDR3 is CSARGGSGYNEQFF. CDR3 bases: TGCAGTGCTAGGGGCGGGAGCGGGTACAATGAGCAGTTCTTC.

This clonotype has only a few counts. The CDR3 DNA follows: TGCGCCAGCAGCCAAGGGTCCAGGGGTACTGAAGCTTTCTTT. Translated: CASSQGSRGTEAFF. V is TRBV4-1 and J is TRBJ1-1; TRBD1 might be the D (6 bases). This CDR3 is 14 amino acids long. V lost 1 base to trimming and J lost 5 bases, with 11 bases between them. The germline gives CDR1 MGHRA, CDR2 YSYEKL.

This rearrangement joins TRBV28 to TRBJ2-1; weak D call: TRBD2 (5 bases). CDR1 and CDR2 from the germline V gene are MDHEN and SYDVKM. This CDR3 has 13 residues. V lost 3 bases to trimming and J lost 15 bases, with 18 bases between them. The CDR3 sequence is CASSFPSGIHPFF. The DNA of the CDR3 is TGTGCCAGCAGTTTTCCTTCCGGGATCCATCCGTTCTTC. The complete variable domain, with remaining parts taken from reference TRBV28 and TRBJ2-1, reads DVKVTQSSRYLVKRTGEKVFLECVQDMDHENMFWYRQDPGLGLRLIYFSYDVKMKEKGDIPEGYSVSREKKERFSLILESASTNQTSMYLCASSFPSGIHPFFGPGTRLTVL.